This T cell receptor (beta chain) is drawn from a study of control samples from healthy donors and cancer patients. Germline V gene data show CDR1 as KGHSH and CDR2 as LQKENI. This CDR3 contains 13 residues. The germline V and J ends were trimmed by 1 base and 1 base, with 2 bases remaining between them. This clone was seen a single time. Only in-frame clones appear in the TCRdb table, and some are missing; sequencing was by immunoSEQ multiplex PCR. The top ten clones hold roughly 5.3% of a sample with 150,000 to 200,000 clones, 80% to 90% of them seen once. The gene calls are TRBV18 and TRBJ1-5, with unresolved D. The receptor was derived from a young woman in good health. What was sequenced was blood. The CDR3 sequence: CASSPQSNQPQHF. CDR3 nucleotide sequence: TGTGCCAGCTCACCACAGAGCAATCAGCCCCAGCATTTT.